Listed below are T cell receptor beta chains from one sample, sequenced in a study of shared clonotypes between healthy human individuals. TCRdb's table, derived via immunoSEQ multiplex PCR, lists solely in-frame clones and lacks some. This repertoire shows some 1 million clones, about 70% found once; its top ten account for about 1.5%. Sample: memory CD4+ T cells sorted from blood. These receptors were collected from a young man in good health. The CDR3 runs from the conserved cysteine through the conserved F or W. D genes are given only for firm matches. Some rows mark clone size as missing; the rest say once, few, many or name a class of expanded clone.

>TRBV9|TRBD1|NA|TRBJ2-2
TGTGCCAGCAGCCCGGACAGGGTCGCCACCGGGGAGCTGTTTTTT
CASSPDRVATGELFF
>TRBV5-4|NA|NA|TRBJ1-1
TGTGCCAGCAGCTTGGAAGGGGACCGGGCGAACACTGAAGCTTTCTTT
CASSLEGDRANTEAFF
>TRBV6-6|TRBD1|once|TRBJ2-7
TGTGCCAGCAGTACCAATCAGGGGGAGATGGGTGAGCAGTACTTC
CASSTNQGEMGEQYF
>TRBV7-8|TRBD2|few|TRBJ2-5
TGTGCCAGCAGCTTAGCGCGGAGGGGGTTAGCGGGAGTCACGGGGCAAGAGACCCAGTACTTC
CASSLARRGLAGVTGQETQYF
>TRBV7-2|NA|NA|TRBJ2-7
TGTGCCAGCAGCCTAGGGACTTACCTGGGCGAGCAGTACTTC
CASSLGTYLGEQYF
>TRBV19|NA|NA|TRBJ2-3
TGTGCCAGTAGTATCCACGGGGGTGGGACAGATACGCAGTATTTT
CASSIHGGGTDTQYF
>TRBV30|TRBD2|NA|TRBJ2-5
TGTGCCTGGAGTGTAACAACTGCGGGAGGTGAGACCCAGTACTTC
CAWSVTTAGGETQYF
>TRBV30|NA|NA|TRBJ1-2
TGTGCCTCGACGACCGGGAAAACTTATGGCTACACCTTC
CASTTGKTYGYTF
>TRBV5-3|TRBD1|NA|TRBJ2-5
TGTGCCAGAAGCTTGGCCGACTTGGGACAGGGTAAAGAGACCCAGTACTTC
CARSLADLGQGKETQYF
>TRBV19|TRBD1|NA|TRBJ1-2
TGTGCCACCAGAGGGCAGGGGGCCATCTACACCTTC
CATRGQGAIYTF
>TRBV7-2|NA|NA|TRBJ2-7
TGTGCCAGCAGCCGTAGCGTGGCCTACGAGCAGTACTTC
CASSRSVAYEQYF
>TRBV9|NA|NA|TRBJ2-7
TGTGCCAGCAGCCCCGAGACAGGTCGTACCGAGCAGTACTTC
CASSPETGRTEQYF
>TRBV19|TRBD2|NA|TRBJ2-2
TGTGCCAGTAGTATCGGACTAGCCGGCGGGGAGCTGTTTTTT
CASSIGLAGGELFF
>TRBV11-2|NA|NA|TRBJ2-3
TGTGCCAGCAGCTTAGACAGGTATAGCACAGATACGCAGTATTTT
CASSLDRYSTDTQYF
>TRBV6-6|NA|NA|TRBJ1-2
TGTGCCAGCAGTTATAGGAACTATGGCTACACCTTC
CASSYRNYGYTF
>TRBV28|NA|NA|TRBJ1-2
TGTGCCAGCAGGGTAGGAGGGAACTATGGCTACACCTTC
CASRVGGNYGYTF
>TRBV5-1|NA|NA|TRBJ1-1
TGCGCCAGCAGCTCAAACCTCGGGGGTAGCACTGAAGCTTTCTTT
CASSSNLGGSTEAFF
>TRBV7-9|NA|NA|TRBJ2-1
TGTGCCAGCAGCTTAGAGTCTGGGCGTGAGCAGTTCTTC
CASSLESGREQFF
>TRBV10-1|TRBD1|NA|TRBJ1-2
TGCGCCAGCAGAGACAGGGTTTTCTCTTATGGCTACACCTTC
CASRDRVFSYGYTF
>TRBV19|NA|NA|TRBJ1-3
TGTGCCAGTACCATGGGGGTTTACTCTGGAAACACCATATATTTT
CASTMGVYSGNTIYF
>TRBV29-1|TRBD2|NA|TRBJ2-7
TGCAGCGTCGTCCTGGCGGGAGGCTCCTACGAGCAGTACTTC
CSVVLAGGSYEQYF
>TRBV5-1|NA|NA|TRBJ1-1
TGCGCCAGCAGCTTGGGAAGTTCCGGGGGCGAGACTGAAGCTTTCTTT
CASSLGSSGGETEAFF
>TRBV5-1|NA|NA|TRBJ2-1
TGCGCCAGCAGCGGGATCTCCCCAAGGGAGCAGTTCTTC
CASSGISPREQFF
>TRBV7-9|NA|NA|TRBJ1-2
TGTGCCAGCAGCTTGGACATCGCGGGGGGCTACACCTTC
CASSLDIAGGYTF
>TRBV4-3|TRBD1|few|TRBJ2-7
TGCGCCAGCAGCCAAGATGGAGGGACAGGGGTCGAGCAGTACTTC
CASSQDGGTGVEQYF
>TRBV4-3|NA|NA|TRBJ2-5
TGCGCCAGCAGCCGTACCCGGGGGCCCCAAGAGACCCAGTACTTC
CASSRTRGPQETQYF
>TRBV5-5|NA|NA|TRBJ2-7
TGTGCCAGCAGCTTGGCCGGGCAGCCACTCTACGAGCAGTACTTC
CASSLAGQPLYEQYF
>TRBV5-1|NA|NA|TRBJ1-5
TGCGCCAGCAGCTTGGGGGCAGCCGCTCATCAGCCCCAGCATTTT
CASSLGAAAHQPQHF
>TRBV7-9|NA|NA|TRBJ2-3
TGTGCCAGCAGCCCCGAAGGCCGTAACACAGATACGCAGTATTTT
CASSPEGRNTDTQYF
>TRBV29-1|TRBD1|NA|TRBJ2-7
TGCAGCGCGCGACAGGGGGCTATCGAGCAGTACTTC
CSARQGAIEQYF
>TRBV18|TRBD1|NA|TRBJ2-7
TGTGCCAGCTCACCAGAAGGACAGGGTTACGAGCAGTACTTC
CASSPEGQGYEQYF
>TRBV12-5|TRBD2|many|TRBJ2-3
TGTGCTAGTGGTTTGGATAAAGCGGGGGTGTTAAGCACAGATACGCAGTATTTT
CASGLDKAGVLSTDTQYF
>TRBV30|NA|once|TRBJ1-5
TGTGCCTGGAGTGCCCGACAGAATCAGCCCCAGCATTTT
CAWSARQNQPQHF
>TRBV6-6|TRBD1|NA|TRBJ2-7
TGTGCCAGCAGTCTCGGGACAGGGGCGTACGAGCAGTACTTC
CASSLGTGAYEQYF
>TRBV7-2|NA|NA|TRBJ2-2
TGTGCCAGCAGCCACGGACTCACCGGGGAGCTGTTTTTT
CASSHGLTGELFF